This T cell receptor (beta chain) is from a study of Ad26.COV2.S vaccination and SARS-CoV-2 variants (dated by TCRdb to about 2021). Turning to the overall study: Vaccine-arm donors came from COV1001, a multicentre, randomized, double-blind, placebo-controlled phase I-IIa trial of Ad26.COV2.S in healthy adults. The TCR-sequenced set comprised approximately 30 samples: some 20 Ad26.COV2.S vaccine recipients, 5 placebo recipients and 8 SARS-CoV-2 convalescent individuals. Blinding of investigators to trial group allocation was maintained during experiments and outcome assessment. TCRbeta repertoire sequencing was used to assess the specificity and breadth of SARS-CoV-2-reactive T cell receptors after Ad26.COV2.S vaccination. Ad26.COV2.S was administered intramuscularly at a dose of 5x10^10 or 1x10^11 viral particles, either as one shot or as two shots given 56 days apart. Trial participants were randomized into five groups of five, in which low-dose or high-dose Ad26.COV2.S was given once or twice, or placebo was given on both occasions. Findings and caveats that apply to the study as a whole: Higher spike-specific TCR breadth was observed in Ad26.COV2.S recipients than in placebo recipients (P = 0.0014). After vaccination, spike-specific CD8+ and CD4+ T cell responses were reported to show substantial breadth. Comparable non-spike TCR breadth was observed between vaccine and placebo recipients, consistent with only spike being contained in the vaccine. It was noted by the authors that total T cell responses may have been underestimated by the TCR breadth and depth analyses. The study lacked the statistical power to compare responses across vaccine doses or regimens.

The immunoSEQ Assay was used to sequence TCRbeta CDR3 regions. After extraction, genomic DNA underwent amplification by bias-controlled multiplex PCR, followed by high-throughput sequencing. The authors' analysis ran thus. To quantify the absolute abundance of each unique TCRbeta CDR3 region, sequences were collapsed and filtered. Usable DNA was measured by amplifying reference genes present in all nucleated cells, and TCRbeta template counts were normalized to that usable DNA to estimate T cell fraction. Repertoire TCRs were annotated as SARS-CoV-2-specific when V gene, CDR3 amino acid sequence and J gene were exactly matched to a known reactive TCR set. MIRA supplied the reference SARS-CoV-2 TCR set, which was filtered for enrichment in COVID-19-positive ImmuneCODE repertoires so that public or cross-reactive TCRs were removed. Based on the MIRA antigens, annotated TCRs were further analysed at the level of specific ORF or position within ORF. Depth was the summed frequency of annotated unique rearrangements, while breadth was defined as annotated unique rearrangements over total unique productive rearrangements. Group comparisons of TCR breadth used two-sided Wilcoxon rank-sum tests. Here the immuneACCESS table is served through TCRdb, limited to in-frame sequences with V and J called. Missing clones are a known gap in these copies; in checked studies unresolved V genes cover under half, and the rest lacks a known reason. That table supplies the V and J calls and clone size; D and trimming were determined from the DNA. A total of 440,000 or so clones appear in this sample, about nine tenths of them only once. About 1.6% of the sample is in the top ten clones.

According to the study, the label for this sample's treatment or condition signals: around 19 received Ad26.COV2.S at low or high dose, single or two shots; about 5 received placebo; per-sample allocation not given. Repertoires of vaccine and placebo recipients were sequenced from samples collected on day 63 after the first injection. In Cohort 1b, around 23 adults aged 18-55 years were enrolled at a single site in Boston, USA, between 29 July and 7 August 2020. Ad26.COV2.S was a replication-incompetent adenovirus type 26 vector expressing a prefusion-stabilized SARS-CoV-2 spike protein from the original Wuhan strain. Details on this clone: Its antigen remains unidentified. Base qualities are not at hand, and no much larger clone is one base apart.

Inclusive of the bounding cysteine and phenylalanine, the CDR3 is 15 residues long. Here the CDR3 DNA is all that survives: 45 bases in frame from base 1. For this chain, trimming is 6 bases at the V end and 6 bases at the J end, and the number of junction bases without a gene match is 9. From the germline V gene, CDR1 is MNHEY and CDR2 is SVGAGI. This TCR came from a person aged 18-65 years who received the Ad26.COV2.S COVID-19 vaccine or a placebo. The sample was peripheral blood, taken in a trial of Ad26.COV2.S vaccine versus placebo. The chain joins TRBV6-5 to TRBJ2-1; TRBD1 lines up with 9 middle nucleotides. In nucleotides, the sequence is TGTGCCAGCAGAGATCCGGGACAGGGAGGCAATGAGCAGTTCTTC. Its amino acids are CASRDPGQGGNEQFF.